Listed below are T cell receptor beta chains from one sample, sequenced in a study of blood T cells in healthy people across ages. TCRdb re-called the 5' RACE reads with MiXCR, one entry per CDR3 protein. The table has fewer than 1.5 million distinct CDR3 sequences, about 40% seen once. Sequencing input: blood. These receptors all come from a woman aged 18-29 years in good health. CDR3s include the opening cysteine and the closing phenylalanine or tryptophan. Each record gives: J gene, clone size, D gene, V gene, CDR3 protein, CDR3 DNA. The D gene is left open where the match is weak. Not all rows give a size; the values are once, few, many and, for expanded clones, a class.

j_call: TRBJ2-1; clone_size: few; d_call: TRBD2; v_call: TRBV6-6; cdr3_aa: CASSYSTSSEQFF; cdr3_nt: TGTGCCAGCAGTTACTCGACTAGCAGTGAGCAGTTCTTC
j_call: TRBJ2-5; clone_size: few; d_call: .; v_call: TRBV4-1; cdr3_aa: CASSSGTRETQYF; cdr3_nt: TGCGCCAGCAGCTCCGGGACTCGGGAGACCCAGTACTTC
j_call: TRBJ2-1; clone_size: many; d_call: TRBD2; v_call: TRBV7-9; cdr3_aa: CASSLALAGSGNEQFF; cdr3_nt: TGTGCCAGCAGCTTAGCTCTAGCGGGATCGGGGAATGAGCAGTTCTTC
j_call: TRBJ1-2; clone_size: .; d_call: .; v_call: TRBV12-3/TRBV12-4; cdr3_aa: CASTGRRADYGYTF; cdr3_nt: TGTGCCAGCACCGGGCGCAGGGCGGACTATGGCTACACCTTC
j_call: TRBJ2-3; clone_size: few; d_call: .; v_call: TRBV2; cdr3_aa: CAKHSSTDTQYF; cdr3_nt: TGTGCCAAGCACTCTAGCACAGATACGCAGTATTTT
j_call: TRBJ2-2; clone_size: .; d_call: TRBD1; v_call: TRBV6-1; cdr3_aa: CASGTTGEVTGELFF; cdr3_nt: TGTGCCAGTGGCACGACAGGGGAGGTGACCGGGGAGCTGTTTTTT
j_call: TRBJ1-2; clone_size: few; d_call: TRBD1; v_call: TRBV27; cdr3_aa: CASTRDRGIDGYTF; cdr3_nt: TGTGCCAGCACCCGGGACAGGGGCATTGATGGCTACACCTTC
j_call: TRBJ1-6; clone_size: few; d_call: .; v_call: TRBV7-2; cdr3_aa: CASGDRAGSPLHF; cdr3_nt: TGTGCCAGCGGCGACCGGGCGGGCTCACCCCTCCACTTT
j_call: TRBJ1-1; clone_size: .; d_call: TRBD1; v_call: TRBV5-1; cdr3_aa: CASSTRQGSTEAFF; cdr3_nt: TGCGCCAGCAGCACAAGACAGGGAAGCACTGAAGCTTTCTTT
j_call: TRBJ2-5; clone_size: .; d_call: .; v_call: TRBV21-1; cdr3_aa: CASSLRDRGVQQTQYF; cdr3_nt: TGTGCCAGCAGCCTCCGGGACAGGGGAGTCCAGCAGACCCAGTACTTC
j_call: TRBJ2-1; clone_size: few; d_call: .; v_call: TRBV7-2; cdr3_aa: CASSLGRERNEQFF; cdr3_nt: TGTGCCAGCAGCTTAGGCCGGGAGCGCAATGAGCAGTTCTTC
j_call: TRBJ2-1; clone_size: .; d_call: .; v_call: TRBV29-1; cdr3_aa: CSVDRGALKEQFF; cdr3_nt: TGCAGCGTTGATCGGGGGGCTCTAAAGGAGCAGTTCTTC
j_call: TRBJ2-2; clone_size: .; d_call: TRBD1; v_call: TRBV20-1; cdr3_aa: CSARDRGDTGELFF; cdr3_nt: TGCAGTGCCCGGGACAGGGGCGACACCGGGGAGCTGTTTTTT
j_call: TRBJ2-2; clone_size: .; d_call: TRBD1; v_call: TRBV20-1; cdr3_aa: CSAGGQSNTGELFF; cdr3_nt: TGCAGTGCTGGGGGACAGTCGAACACCGGGGAGCTGTTTTTT
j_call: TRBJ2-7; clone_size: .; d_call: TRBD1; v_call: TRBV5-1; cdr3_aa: CASSGGTGDAYEQYF; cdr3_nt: TGCGCCAGCAGCGGAGGGACAGGGGACGCCTACGAGCAGTACTTC
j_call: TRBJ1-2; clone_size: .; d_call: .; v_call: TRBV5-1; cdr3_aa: CASSFGGSENGYTF; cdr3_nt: TGCGCCAGCAGCTTTGGGGGCTCGGAGAATGGCTACACCTTC
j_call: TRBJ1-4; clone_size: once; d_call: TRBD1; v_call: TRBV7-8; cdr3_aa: CASSSRDSVDEKLFF; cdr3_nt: TGTGCCAGCAGCTCCCGGGACAGTGTGGATGAAAAACTGTTTTTT
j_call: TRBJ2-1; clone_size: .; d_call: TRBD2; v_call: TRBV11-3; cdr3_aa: CASSSPVAGEYNEQFF; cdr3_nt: TGTGCCAGCAGCTCCCCGGTAGCGGGAGAGTACAATGAGCAGTTCTTC
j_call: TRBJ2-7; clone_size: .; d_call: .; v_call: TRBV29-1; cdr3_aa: CSVEWVSGGDSYEQYF; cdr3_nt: TGCAGCGTTGAATGGGTTTCTGGCGGGGACTCCTACGAGCAGTACTTC
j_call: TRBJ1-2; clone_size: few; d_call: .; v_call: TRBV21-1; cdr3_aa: CASSMGTGVHYGYTF; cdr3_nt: TGTGCCAGCAGCATGGGGACAGGGGTGCACTATGGCTACACCTTC
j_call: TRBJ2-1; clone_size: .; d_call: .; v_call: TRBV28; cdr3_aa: CASNEGAYNEQFF; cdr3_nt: TGTGCCAGCAACGAGGGGGCCTACAATGAGCAGTTCTTC
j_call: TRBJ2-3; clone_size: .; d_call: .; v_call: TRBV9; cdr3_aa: CASSGPGAVDTQYF; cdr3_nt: TGTGCCAGCAGCGGCCCCGGGGCTGTCGATACGCAGTATTTT
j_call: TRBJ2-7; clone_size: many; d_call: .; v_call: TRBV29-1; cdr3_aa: CSVLVYEQYF; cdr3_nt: TGCAGCGTCCTCGTCTACGAGCAGTACTTC
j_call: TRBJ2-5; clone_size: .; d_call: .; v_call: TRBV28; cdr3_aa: CASRQTASYKQYF; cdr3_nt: TGTGCCAGCAGACAAACAGCGTCCTACAAGCAGTACTTC
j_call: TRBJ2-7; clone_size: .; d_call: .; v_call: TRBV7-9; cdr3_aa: CAGTKGVDEQYF; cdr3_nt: TGTGCCGGCACAAAAGGTGTGGACGAGCAGTACTTC
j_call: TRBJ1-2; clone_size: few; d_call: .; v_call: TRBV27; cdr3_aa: CASRDVFYGYTF; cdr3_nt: TGTGCCAGCAGGGACGTTTTCTATGGCTACACCTTC
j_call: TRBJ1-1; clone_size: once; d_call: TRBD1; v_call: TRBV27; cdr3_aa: CAGSTLGSGGGTEAFF; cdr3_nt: TGTGCCGGCAGTACCTTGGGGTCAGGGGGCGGCACTGAAGCTTTCTTT
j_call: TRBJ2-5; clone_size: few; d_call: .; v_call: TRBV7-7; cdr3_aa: CASSTYEGQGQETQYF; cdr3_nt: TGTGCCAGCAGCACTTATGAGGGCCAAGGCCAAGAGACCCAGTACTTC
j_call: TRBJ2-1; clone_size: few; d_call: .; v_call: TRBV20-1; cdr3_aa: CSARVKLEDNEQFF; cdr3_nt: TGCAGTGCTAGAGTCAAGTTAGAAGACAATGAGCAGTTCTTC
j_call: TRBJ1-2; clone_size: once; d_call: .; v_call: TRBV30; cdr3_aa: CAWSARLSYTF; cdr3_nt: TGTGCCTGGAGTGCCCGGTTAAGCTACACCTTC
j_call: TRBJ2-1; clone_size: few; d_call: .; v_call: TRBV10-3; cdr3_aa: CAISEGGGPKYGEQFF; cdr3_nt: TGTGCCATCAGTGAAGGTGGGGGACCCAAATACGGTGAGCAGTTCTTC
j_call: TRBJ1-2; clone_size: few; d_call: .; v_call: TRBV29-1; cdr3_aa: CSVEPRHIYGYTF; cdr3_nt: TGCAGCGTTGAACCCCGACACATATATGGCTACACCTTC
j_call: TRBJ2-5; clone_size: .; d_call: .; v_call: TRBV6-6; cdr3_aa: CASSYPQGGQETQYF; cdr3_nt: TGTGCCAGCAGTTACCCTCAGGGGGGCCAAGAGACCCAGTACTTC
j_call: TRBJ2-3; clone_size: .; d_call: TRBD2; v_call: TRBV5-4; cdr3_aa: CASSAATSAGGRHTQYF; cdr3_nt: TGTGCCAGCAGCGCCGCTACTAGCGCAGGAGGGCGTCATACGCAGTATTTT
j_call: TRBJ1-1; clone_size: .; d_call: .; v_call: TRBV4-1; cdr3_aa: CASSQDWQSGAFF; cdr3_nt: TGCGCCAGCAGCCAAGATTGGCAAAGTGGGGCTTTCTTT
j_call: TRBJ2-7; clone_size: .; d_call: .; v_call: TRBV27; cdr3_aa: CASSLNGGLVSYEQYF; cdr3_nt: TGTGCCAGCAGTTTAAATGGGGGGCTGGTTTCGTACGAGCAGTACTTC
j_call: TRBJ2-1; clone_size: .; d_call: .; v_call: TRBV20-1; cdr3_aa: CSATQGGGVNEQFF; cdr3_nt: TGCAGTGCTACCCAAGGGGGGGGTGTGAATGAGCAGTTCTTC
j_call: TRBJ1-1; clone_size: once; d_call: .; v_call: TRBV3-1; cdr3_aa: CASSQDRSQGRAFF; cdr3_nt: TGTGCCAGCAGCCAAGATCGAAGCCAGGGGAGAGCTTTCTTT
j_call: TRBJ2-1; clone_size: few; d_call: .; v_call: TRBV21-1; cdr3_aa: CASSGRDRDVWSYNEQFF; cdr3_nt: TGTGCCAGCAGCGGCCGGGACAGGGATGTTTGGTCCTACAATGAGCAGTTCTTC
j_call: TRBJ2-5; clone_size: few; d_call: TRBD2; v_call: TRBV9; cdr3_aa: CASSPRLAGGLETQYF; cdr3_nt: TGTGCCAGCAGCCCCCGACTAGCGGGGGGTCTAGAGACCCAGTACTTC
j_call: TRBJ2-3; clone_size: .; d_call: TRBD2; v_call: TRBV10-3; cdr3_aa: CAISPTSGSPKGTDTQYF; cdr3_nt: TGTGCCATCAGCCCCACTAGCGGGAGTCCAAAGGGTACAGATACGCAGTATTTT
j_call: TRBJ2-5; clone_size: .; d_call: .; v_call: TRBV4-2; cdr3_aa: CASSQDLSDQETQYF; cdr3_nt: TGTGCCAGCAGCCAAGATCTTAGCGACCAAGAGACCCAGTACTTC
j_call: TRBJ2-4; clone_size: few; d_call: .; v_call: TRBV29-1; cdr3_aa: CSADLGAGSDIQYF; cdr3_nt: TGCAGCGCTGATCTCGGGGCAGGGAGCGACATTCAGTACTTC
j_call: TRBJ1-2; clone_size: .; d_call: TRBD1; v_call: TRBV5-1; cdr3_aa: CASSPQTGGDYGYTF; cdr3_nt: TGCGCCAGCAGTCCCCAAACAGGGGGCGACTATGGCTACACCTTC
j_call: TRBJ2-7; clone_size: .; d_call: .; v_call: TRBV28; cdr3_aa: CASSPQDRKDLQYF; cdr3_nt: TGTGCCAGCAGTCCCCAGGACCGAAAGGACCTTCAGTACTTC
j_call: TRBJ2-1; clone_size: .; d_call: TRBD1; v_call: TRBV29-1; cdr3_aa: CSGGTGYNEQFF; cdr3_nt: TGCAGCGGGGGGACAGGCTACAATGAGCAGTTCTTC